One and the same sample provided the 11 T cell receptor beta chains below, sequenced in a study of blood T cell repertoires in COVID-19. Here immunoSEQ multiplex PCR was the method, and the copy in TCRdb shows in-frame clones only, minus some. This table holds a few hundred thousand clones, 84% found once. Sequenced material: PBMCs or T cells enriched from blood (not recorded which). The receptors here all came from a man under 40 with acute COVID-19.

This chain joins TRBV4-1 and TRBJ2-3; 15 nucleotides align to TRBD2. CDR1 MGHRA and CDR2 YSYEKL come from the germline V gene. The J segment lost 2 bases and the V segment lost 3 bases, leaving 15 bases of the junction unmatched. This CDR3 has 21 amino acids. CDR3 amino acids: CASSHGLGLAGGSTDTDTQYF. The CDR3 region has the DNA TGCGCCAGCAGCCACGGACTGGGACTAGCGGGGGGCTCAACAGACACAGATACGCAGTATTTT.

This chain links TRBV10-3 with TRBJ2-1; no definite D call. The ends were cut back, 3 bases at V and 10 bases at J, with 13 bases in the middle. Germline loops: CDR1 ENHRY, CDR2 SYGVKD. The CDR3 consists of 13 residues. CDR3 nucleotides: TGTGCCATCAGTGAAGGAAGACCCGGGGAGCAGTTCTTC. This encodes CAISEGRPGEQFF.

V is TRBV2 and J is TRBJ1-1, with TRBD1 identical over 10 bases. Germline trimming cut 6 bases from V and 1 base from J; bases unmatched to any gene: 8. From germline, CDR1 is SNHLY and CDR2 FYNNEI. CDR3 size: 16 residues. CDR3 residues: CASRRQGASTNTEAFF. CDR3 coding DNA: TGTGCCAGCAGGAGACAGGGGGCGAGTACGAACACTGAAGCTTTCTTT.

The chain couples TRBV28 to TRBJ1-5; 8 positions agree with TRBD1. The germline V gene encodes CDR1 MDHEN and CDR2 SYDVKM. The CDR3 is 15 amino acids. V was pared by 4 bases and J by 4 bases, with 6 bases of the junction left unmatched. CDR3 in DNA: TGTGCCAGCAGTTCCAGGACAGGGAGGAATCAGCCCCAGCATTTT. Translated: CASSSRTGRNQPQHF.

As to this clone: Other DNA sequences in the same sample also yield this CDR3. The J gene is TRBJ1-1, the V gene TRBV4-2; weak D call: TRBD1 (6 bases). Germline values: CDR1 LGHNA, CDR2 YNFKEQ. This CDR3 is 14 amino acids long. V lost 0 bases and J 2 bases, leaving 7 bases between the germline ends. The CDR3 loop reads CASSQEGGNTEAFF. The CDR3 nucleotides read TGTGCCAGCAGCCAAGAAGGGGGTAACACTGAAGCTTTCTTT.

The chain uses TRBV27 and TRBJ1-1; no definite D call. Germline values: CDR1 MNHEY, CDR2 SMNVEV (reference sequence). The CDR3 is 13 amino acids. Trimming cost V 2 bases and J 5 bases, with 9 bases left between them. In DNA form, the CDR3 reads TGTGCCAGCAGTTTACGAGCTTTGACTGAAGCTTTCTTT. Translated: CASSLRALTEAFF.

Only one count was recorded for this clone. The chain links TRBV28 to TRBJ1-2; the D is unclear. Germline V gene lookup returns CDR1 MDHEN and CDR2 SYDVKM. V was pared by 8 bases and J by 3 bases, with 4 bases between. The CDR3 runs to 10 residues. CDR3 sequence reads: CASYDYGYTF. CDR3 bases: TGTGCCAGCTATGACTATGGCTACACCTTC.

J is TRBJ2-3 and V is TRBV2; 7 nucleotides line up with TRBD1. Germline-derived CDR1 and CDR2 are SNHLY and FYNNEI. This CDR3 is 16 amino acids long. V lost 8 bases, J lost 0 bases, and 11 bases stayed unmatched. This CDR3 reads CASGTVTGISTDTQYF. The DNA for the CDR3 is TGTGCCAGCGGGACAGTGACAGGGATTAGCACAGATACGCAGTATTTT.

The J gene is TRBJ2-7, the V gene TRBV7-9, with D tentatively TRBD1 (6 bases). Germline V gene lookup returns CDR1 SEHNR and CDR2 FQNEAQ (reference sequence). With 5 bases removed from V and 2 bases from J, the gap between germline ends came to 13 bases. This CDR3 region has 14 residues. The CDR3 region has the DNA TGTGCCAGCAGCGTACCTGGACAGCCCTACGAGCAGTACGTC. Translating it yields CASSVPGQPYEQYV.

The chain uses TRBV5-4 and TRBJ1-5, with a weak D call TRBD1 (5 bases). The germline gives CDR1 SGHNT, CDR2 YYREEE (reference sequence). Trimming took off 0 bases at V and 1 base at J, with 5 bases between the two ends. CDR3 size: 14 residues. As DNA, the CDR3 is TGTGCCAGCAGCTTGGAGGGGAGCAATCAGCCCCAGCATTTT. Translated, it gives CASSLEGSNQPQHF.

The V and J genes are TRBV7-2 and TRBJ1-1; a weak D match, TRBD1 (6 bases). This CDR3 is built from 17 residues. The germline V and J ends were trimmed by 5 bases and 1 base, with 20 bases remaining between them. CDR1 is SGHTA and CDR2 is FQGNSA in the germline V gene. The CDR3 bases are TGTGCCAGCAGCCCGCGGCTGGGGACATCCGAGAACACTGAAGCTTTCTTT. Translated, it gives CASSPRLGTSENTEAFF. The full variable domain, in which reference TRBV7-2 and TRBJ1-1 provide the parts outside the CDR3, is GAGVSQSPSNKVTEKGKDVELRCDPISGHTALYWYRQSLGQGLEFLIYFQGNSAPDKSGLPSDRFSAERTGGSVSTLTIQRTQQEDSAVYLCASSPRLGTSENTEAFFGQGTRLTVV.